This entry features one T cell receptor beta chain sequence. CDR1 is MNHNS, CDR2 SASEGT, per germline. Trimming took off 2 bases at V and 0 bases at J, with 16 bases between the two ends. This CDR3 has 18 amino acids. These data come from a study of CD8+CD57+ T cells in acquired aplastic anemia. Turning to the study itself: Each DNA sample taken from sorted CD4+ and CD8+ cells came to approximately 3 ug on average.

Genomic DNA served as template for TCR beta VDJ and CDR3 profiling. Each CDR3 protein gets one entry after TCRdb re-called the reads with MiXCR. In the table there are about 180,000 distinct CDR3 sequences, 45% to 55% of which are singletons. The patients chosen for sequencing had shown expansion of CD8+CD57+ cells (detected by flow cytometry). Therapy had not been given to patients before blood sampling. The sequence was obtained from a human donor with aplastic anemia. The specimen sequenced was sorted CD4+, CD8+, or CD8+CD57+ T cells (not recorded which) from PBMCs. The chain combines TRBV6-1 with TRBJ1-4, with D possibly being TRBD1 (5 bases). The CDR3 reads CASSEPYGDLATNEKLFF. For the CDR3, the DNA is TGTGCCAGCAGTGAACCCTACGGGGACCTTGCAACTAATGAAAAACTGTTTTTT.